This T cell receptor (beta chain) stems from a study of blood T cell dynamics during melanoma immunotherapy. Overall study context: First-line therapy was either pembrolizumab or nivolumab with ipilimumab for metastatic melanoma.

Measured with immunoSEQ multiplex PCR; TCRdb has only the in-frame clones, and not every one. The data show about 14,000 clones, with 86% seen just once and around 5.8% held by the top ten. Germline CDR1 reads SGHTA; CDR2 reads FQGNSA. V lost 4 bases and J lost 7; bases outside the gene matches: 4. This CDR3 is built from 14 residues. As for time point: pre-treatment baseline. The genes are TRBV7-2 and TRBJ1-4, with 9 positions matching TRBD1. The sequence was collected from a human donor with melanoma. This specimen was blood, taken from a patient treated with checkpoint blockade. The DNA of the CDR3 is TGTGCCAGCAGCTCCGGGACAGGGACTGAAAAACTGTTTTTT. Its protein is CASSSGTGTEKLFF.